What follows is one T cell receptor (beta chain) and its context. V gave up 5 bases and J gave up 2 bases; unmatched junction bases: 4. The CDR3 runs 15 residues. The V gene's germline CDR1 is KGHSH and CDR2 LQKENI. The data were obtained in a study of blood T cells in healthy people across ages. Alongside a J-beta primer mix, a sample-barcoded 5' primer served in a second PCR lasting about 7 to 11 cycles. TCRdb re-called the 5' RACE reads through MiXCR, storing one row per CDR3 protein. In the table there are 700,000 to 950,000 distinct CDR3 sequences, roughly 64% of which are singletons. The specimen sequenced was blood. The sequence derives from a man aged 25-45 years in good health. V is TRBV18 and J is TRBJ2-1, with 9 positions matching TRBD2. The CDR3 DNA sequence: TGTGCCAGCTCAGTAGCGGGGGTCACCTACAATGAGCAGTTCTTC. Translated: CASSVAGVTYNEQFF.